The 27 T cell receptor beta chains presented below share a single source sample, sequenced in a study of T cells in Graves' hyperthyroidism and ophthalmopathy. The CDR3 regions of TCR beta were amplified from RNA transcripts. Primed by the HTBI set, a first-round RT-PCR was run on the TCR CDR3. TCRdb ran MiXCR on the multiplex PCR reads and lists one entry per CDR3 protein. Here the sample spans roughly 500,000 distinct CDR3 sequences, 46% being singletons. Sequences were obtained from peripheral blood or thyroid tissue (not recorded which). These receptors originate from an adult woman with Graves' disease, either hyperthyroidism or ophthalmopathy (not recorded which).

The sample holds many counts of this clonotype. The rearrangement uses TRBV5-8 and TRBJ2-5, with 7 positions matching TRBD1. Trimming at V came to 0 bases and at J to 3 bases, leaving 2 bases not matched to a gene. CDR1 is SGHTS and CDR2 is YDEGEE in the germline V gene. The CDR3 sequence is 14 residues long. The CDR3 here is CASSLAQGEETQYF. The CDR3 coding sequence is TGTGCCAGCAGCTTGGCGCAGGGGGAAGAGACCCAGTACTTC. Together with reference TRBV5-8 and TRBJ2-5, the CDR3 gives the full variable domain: EAGVTQSPTHLIKTRGQQATLRCSPISGHTSVYWYQQALGLGLQFLLWYDEGEERNRGNFPPRFSGRQFPNYSSELNVNALELEDSALYLCASSLAQGEETQYFGPGTRLLVL.

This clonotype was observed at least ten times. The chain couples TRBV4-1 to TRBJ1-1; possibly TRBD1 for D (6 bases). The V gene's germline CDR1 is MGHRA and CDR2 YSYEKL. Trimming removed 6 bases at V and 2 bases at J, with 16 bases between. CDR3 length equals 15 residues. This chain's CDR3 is CASRQPGQRNTEAFF. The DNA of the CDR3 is TGCGCCAGCAGGCAACCGGGACAAAGAAACACTGAAGCTTTCTTT.

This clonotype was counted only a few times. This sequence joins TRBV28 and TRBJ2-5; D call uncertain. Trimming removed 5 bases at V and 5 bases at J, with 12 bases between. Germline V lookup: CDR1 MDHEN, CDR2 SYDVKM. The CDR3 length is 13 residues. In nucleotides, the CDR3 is TGTGCCAGCAGTGACGCGGTGGGGGAGACCCAGTACTTC. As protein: CASSDAVGETQYF.

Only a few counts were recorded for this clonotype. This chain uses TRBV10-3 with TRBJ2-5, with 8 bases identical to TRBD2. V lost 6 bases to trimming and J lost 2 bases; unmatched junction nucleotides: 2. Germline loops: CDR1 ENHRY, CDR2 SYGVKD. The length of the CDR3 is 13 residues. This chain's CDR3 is CAISGGVQETQYF. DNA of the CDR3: TGTGCCATCAGCGGGGGGGTTCAAGAGACCCAGTACTTC.

Written as DNA, the CDR3 is TGTGCCAGCAGTGAAACCGGGGGCTTGGAGACCCAGTACTTC. Its translation: CASSETGGLETQYF. The chain joins TRBV25-1 to TRBJ2-5, with D possibly being TRBD1 or TRBD2 (6 bases each). CDR3 length: 14 residues. V was cut by 2 bases and J by 5 bases, with 12 bases left in between. Per germline, CDR1 MGHDK and CDR2 SYGVNS.

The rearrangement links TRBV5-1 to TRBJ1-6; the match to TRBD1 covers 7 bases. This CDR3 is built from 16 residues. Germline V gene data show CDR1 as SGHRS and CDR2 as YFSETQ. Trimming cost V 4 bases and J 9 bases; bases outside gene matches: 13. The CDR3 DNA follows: TGCGCCAGCAGCACGGAACAGGGGACTGCTGGTTCACCCCTCCACTTT. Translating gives CASSTEQGTAGSPLHF.

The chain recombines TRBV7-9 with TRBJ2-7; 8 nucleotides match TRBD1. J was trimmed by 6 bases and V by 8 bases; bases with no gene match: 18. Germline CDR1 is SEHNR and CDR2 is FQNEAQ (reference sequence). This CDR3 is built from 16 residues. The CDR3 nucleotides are TGTGCCAGCTCACCCAGATCATCAGGGGGCGGCGGCGAGCAGTACTTC. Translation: CASSPRSSGGGGEQYF.

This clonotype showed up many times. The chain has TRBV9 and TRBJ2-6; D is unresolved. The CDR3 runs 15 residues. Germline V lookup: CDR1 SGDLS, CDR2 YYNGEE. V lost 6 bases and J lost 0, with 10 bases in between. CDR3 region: CASTLYSSGANVLTF. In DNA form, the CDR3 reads TGTGCCAGCACACTTTACAGCTCTGGGGCCAACGTCCTGACTTTC. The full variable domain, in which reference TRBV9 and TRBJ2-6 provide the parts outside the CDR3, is DSGVTQTPKHLITATGQRVTLRCSPRSGDLSVYWYQQSLDQGLQFLIQYYNGEERAKGNILERFSAQQFPDLHSELNLSSLELGDSALYFCASTLYSSGANVLTFGAGSRLTVL.

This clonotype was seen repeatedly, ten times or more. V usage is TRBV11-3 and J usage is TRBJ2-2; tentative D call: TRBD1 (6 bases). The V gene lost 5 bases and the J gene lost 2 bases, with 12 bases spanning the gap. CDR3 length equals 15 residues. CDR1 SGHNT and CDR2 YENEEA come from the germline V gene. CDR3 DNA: TGTGCCAGCAGCCAAGACAGGACCAACACCGGGGAGCTGTTTTTT. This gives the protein CASSQDRTNTGELFF.

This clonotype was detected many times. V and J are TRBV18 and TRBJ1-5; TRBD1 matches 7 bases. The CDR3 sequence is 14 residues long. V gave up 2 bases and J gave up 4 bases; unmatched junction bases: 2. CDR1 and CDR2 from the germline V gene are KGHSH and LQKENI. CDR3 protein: CASSPGQANQPQHF. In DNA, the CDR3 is TGTGCCAGCTCACCAGGACAGGCGAATCAGCCCCAGCATTTT.

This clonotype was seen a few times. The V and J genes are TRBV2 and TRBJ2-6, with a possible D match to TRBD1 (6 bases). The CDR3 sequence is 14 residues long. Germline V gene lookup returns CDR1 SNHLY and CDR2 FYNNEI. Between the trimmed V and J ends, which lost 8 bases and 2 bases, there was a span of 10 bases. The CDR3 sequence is CASLGTPGANVLTF. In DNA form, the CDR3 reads TGTGCCAGCTTAGGGACACCTGGGGCCAACGTCCTGACTTTC.

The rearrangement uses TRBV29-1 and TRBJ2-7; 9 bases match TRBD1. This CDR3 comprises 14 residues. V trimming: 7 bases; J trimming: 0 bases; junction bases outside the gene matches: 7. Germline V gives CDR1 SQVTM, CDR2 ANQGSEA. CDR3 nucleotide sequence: TGCAGCGCCTCAGGACAGGGGCTCTCCTACGAGCAGTACTTC. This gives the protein CSASGQGLSYEQYF.

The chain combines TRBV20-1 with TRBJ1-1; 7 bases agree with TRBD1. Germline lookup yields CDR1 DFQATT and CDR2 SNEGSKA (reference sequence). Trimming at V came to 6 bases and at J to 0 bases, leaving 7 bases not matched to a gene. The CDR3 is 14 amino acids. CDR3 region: CSASRTGVNTEAFF. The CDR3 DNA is TGCAGTGCCAGCAGAACAGGGGTGAACACTGAAGCTTTCTTT.

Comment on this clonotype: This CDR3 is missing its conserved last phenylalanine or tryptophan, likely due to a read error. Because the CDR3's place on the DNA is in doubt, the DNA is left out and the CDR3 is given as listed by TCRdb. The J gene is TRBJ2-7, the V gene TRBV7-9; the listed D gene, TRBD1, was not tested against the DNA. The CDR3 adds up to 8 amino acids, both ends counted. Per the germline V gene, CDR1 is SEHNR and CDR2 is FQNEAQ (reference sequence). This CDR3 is CASSPPGT.

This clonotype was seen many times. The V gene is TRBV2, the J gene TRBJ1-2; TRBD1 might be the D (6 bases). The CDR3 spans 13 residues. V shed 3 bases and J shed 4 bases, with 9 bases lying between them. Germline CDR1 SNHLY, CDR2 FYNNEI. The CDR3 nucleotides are TGTGCCAGCAGTGAGACAGGAGCCTATGGCTACACCTTC. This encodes CASSETGAYGYTF.

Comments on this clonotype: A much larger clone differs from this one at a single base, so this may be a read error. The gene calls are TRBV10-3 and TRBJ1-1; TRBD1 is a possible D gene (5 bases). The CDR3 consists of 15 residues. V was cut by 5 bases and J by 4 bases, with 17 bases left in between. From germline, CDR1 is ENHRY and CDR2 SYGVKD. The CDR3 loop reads CAISYSDRGRTEAFF. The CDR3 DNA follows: TGTGCCATCAGTTACTCGGATAGGGGACGCACTGAAGCTTTCTTT.

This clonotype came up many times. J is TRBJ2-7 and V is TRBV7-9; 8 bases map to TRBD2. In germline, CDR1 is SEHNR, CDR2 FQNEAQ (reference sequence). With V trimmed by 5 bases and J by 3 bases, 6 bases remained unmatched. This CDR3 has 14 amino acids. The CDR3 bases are TGTGCCAGCAGCAGAAATAGCGGGGACTACGAGCAGTACTTC. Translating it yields CASSRNSGDYEQYF.

The CDR3 nucleotides are TGTGCCAGCAGTTCCCAAAGACTAGCGGGAGAGGGGGAGACCCAGTACTTC. Its translation: CASSSQRLAGEGETQYF. The V gene is TRBV27, the J gene TRBJ2-5; TRBD2 agrees at 12 bases. The CDR3 runs 17 residues. Trimming at V came to 4 bases and at J to 5 bases, leaving 11 bases not matched to a gene. Germline assignment: CDR1 MNHEY and CDR2 SMNVEV (reference sequence).

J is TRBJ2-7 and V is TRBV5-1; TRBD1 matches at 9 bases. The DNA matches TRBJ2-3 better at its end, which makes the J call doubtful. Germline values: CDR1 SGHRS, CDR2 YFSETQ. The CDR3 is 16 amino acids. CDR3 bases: TGCGCCAGCAGCTTGCCCCGGACAGGGGACGGAGATACGCAGTATTTT. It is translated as CASSLPRTGDGDTQYF.

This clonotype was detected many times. This chain's CDR3 is CSAVSQGYGYTF. In DNA, the CDR3 is TGCAGTGCAGTCTCTCAGGGCTATGGCTACACCTTC. The genes are TRBV20-1 and TRBJ1-2; D may be TRBD1 (5 bases). The CDR3 consists of 12 residues. The V and J ends lost 6 bases and 4 bases respectively, with 12 bases between them. Germline CDR1 DFQATT, CDR2 SNEGSKA (reference sequence).

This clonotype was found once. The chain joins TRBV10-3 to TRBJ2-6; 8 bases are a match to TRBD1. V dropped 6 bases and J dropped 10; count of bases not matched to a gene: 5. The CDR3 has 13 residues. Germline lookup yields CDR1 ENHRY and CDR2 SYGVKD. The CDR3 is CAIRGGQGNVLTF. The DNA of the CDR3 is TGTGCCATCAGGGGAGGACAGGGTAACGTCCTGACTTTC.

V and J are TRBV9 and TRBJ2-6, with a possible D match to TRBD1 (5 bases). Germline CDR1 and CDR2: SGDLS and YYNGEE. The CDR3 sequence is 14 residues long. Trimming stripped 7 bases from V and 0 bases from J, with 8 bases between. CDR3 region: CASGASSGANVLTF. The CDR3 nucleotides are TGTGCCAGCGGGGCCTCCTCTGGGGCCAACGTCCTGACTTTC. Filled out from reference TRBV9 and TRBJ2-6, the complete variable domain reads DSGVTQTPKHLITATGQRVTLRCSPRSGDLSVYWYQQSLDQGLQFLIQYYNGEERAKGNILERFSAQQFPDLHSELNLSSLELGDSALYFCASGASSGANVLTFGAGSRLTVL.

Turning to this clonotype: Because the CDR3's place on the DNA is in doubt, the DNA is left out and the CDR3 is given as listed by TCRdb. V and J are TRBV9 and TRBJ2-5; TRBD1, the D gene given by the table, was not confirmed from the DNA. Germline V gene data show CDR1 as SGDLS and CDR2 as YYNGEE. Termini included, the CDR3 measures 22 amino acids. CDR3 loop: CASTYTGGGGSPLHFGNGTQYF.

The chain's CDR3 is CAISEVLGPSYEQYF. CDR3 nucleotides: TGTGCCATCAGTGAGGTATTGGGGCCCTCCTACGAGCAGTACTTC. This sequence joins TRBV10-3 and TRBJ2-7; D might be TRBD1 (5 bases). The CDR3 has 15 amino acids. Germline assignment: CDR1 ENHRY and CDR2 SYGVKD. V was trimmed by 2 bases and J by 0 bases, leaving 11 bases between them.

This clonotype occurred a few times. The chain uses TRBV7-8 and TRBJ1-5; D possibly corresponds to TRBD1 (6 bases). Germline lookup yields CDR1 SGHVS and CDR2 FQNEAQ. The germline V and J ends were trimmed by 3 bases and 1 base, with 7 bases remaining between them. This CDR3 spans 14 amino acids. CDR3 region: CASSFGQSNQPQHF. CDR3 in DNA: TGTGCCAGCAGCTTCGGACAGAGCAATCAGCCCCAGCATTTT.

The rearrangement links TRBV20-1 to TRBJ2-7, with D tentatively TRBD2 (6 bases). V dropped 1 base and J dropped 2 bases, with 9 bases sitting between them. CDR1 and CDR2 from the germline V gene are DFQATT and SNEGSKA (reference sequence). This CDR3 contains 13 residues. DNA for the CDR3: TGCAGTGCTAGAGTGCGGGGTACCTACGAGCAGTACTTC. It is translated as CSARVRGTYEQYF.

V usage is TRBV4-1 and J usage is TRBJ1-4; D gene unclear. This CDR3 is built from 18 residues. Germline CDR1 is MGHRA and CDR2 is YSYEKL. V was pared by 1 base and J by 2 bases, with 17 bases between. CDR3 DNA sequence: TGCGCCAGCAGCCAAGTAATCGGCCCCCGGTTGACTAATGAAAAACTGTTTTTT. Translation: CASSQVIGPRLTNEKLFF.